This TCR beta chain originates from a study of blood T cell repertoires in COVID-19. Authors' processing steps: Reference gene primers were amplified, and this amplification served to estimate nucleated cell counts. Profiling relied on immunoSEQ multiplex PCR, and the TCRdb table lists in-frame clones only, not all of them. V and J calls and clone size are those listed in that table; D and trimming were worked out from the DNA. The sample lists roughly 280,000 clones; around 87% were seen once. Per the germline V gene, CDR1 is MNHEY and CDR2 is SMNVEV (reference sequence). V was cut by 3 bases and J by 5 bases, with 16 bases left in between. CDR3 length equals 15 residues.

The rearrangement joins TRBV27 to TRBJ1-1; tentative D call: TRBD1 (6 bases). Source material: peripheral blood. This clonotype was obtained from a woman in her forties or fifties who had recovered from COVID-19. CDR3 nucleotides: TGTGCCAGCAGTTTTGGGGGCAGGTCGCCGACTGAAGCTTTCTTT. Protein: CASSFGGRSPTEAFF.